Each of the 20 T cell receptor beta chains below was sequenced from the same sample in a study of blood T cell repertoires in COVID-19. Sequenced by immunoSEQ multiplex PCR; TCRdb stores in-frame clones only, minus some. Of approximately 120,000 clones in the sample, around three quarters were seen once. The sequenced material came from peripheral blood. These receptors were obtained from a human donor in a cohort sampled during active or convalescent COVID-19.

The chain employs TRBV7-8 and TRBJ1-2; TRBD1 matches 7 bases. Germline V lookup: CDR1 SGHVS, CDR2 FQNEAQ. CDR3 length: 14 amino acids. V was clipped by 4 bases and J by 4 bases; unmatched bases: 6. The CDR3 DNA is TGTGCCAGCAGCTCAGACAGGGAGCGCTATGGCTACACCTTC. Translating it yields CASSSDRERYGYTF.

The V and J genes are TRBV27 and TRBJ1-3; D may be TRBD1 (6 bases). The germline V gene encodes CDR1 MNHEY and CDR2 SMNVEV (reference sequence). The CDR3 length is 14 residues. With 7 bases removed from V and 2 bases from J, the gap between germline ends came to 12 bases. In DNA form, the CDR3 reads TGTGCCAGCAAATCACAGGGAACTGGAAACACCATATATTTT. This encodes CASKSQGTGNTIYF.

Ten or more counts support this clone. This chain joins TRBV7-9 and TRBJ1-4; a weak D match, TRBD1 (6 bases). Trimming left V 5 bases short and J 4 bases short, with 14 bases between. This CDR3 comprises 15 residues. Per the germline V gene, CDR1 is SEHNR and CDR2 is FQNEAQ (reference sequence). CDR3 residues: CASSLRQEVNEKLFF. For the CDR3, the DNA is TGTGCCAGCAGCCTAAGACAGGAGGTTAATGAAAAACTGTTTTTT.

The chain recombines TRBV3-1 (or the pseudogene TRBV3-2) with TRBJ1-1; 10 bases agree with TRBD1. Germline CDR1 is LGHDT and CDR2 is YNNKEL (reference sequence). The junction had 15 bases not matched to a gene; V was cut back by 1 base and J by 7 bases. The CDR3 runs 18 residues. CDR3 loop: CASSQGDRGRGWVGEAFF. For the CDR3, the DNA is TGTGCCAGCAGCCAAGGGGACAGGGGACGGGGTTGGGTAGGTGAAGCTTTCTTT.

The chain uses TRBV7-6 and TRBJ2-7; tentative D call: TRBD1 (5 bases). Germline V gene lookup returns CDR1 SGHVS and CDR2 FNYEAQ. This CDR3 spans 15 amino acids. The V gene lost 1 base and the J gene lost 6 bases, with 16 bases spanning the gap. The CDR3 DNA follows: TGTGCCAGCAGCTTAGGAACAGGCTATAGGGCCGAGCAGTACTTC. Translation gives CASSLGTGYRAEQYF. Supplemented by reference TRBV7-6 and TRBJ2-7, the full variable domain reads GAGVSQSPRYKVTKRGQDVALRCDPISGHVSLYWYRQALGQGPEFLTYFNYEAQQDKSGLPNDRFSAERPEGSISTLTIQRTEQRDSAMYRCASSLGTGYRAEQYFGPGTRLTVT.

The chain has TRBV6-6 and TRBJ2-1; maybe TRBD1 (5 bases). CDR1 is MNHNY, CDR2 SVGAGI, per germline (reference sequence). V was pared by 6 bases and J by 5 bases, with 14 bases between. The CDR3 covers 14 residues. Written as DNA, the CDR3 is TGTGCCAGCAGATACCAATTAGGGGACAATGAGCAGTTCTTC. This translates into CASRYQLGDNEQFF.

V is TRBV5-1 and J is TRBJ2-7; TRBD2 matches 13 bases. The CDR3 is made up of 15 amino acids. Germline CDR1 and CDR2: SGHRS and YFSETQ. Trimming took 5 bases from V and 4 from J; bases not matched to a gene: 6. This CDR3 is CASSSGLAGSYEQYF. DNA for the CDR3: TGCGCCAGCAGTTCGGGACTAGCGGGATCATACGAGCAGTACTTC. Filled out from reference TRBV5-1 and TRBJ2-7, the complete variable domain reads KAGVTQTPRYLIKTRGQQVTLSCSPISGHRSVSWYQQTPGQGLQFLFEYFSETQRNKGNFPGRFSGRQFSNSRSEMNVSTLELGDSALYLCASSSGLAGSYEQYFGPGTRLTVT.

For the CDR3, the DNA is TGTGCCACCAGCCGTAGCACGACAGACCACTTGGGCACAGATACGCAGTATTTT. Protein sequence: CATSRSTTDHLGTDTQYF. The V and J genes are TRBV15 and TRBJ2-3; weak D call: TRBD1 (5 bases). CDR3 length equals 18 residues. CDR1 and CDR2 (germline): LNHNV, YYDKDF (reference sequence). The V end lost 5 bases, the J end lost 1 base, and 22 bases lay between the germline ends. Full variable domain (rest looked up from reference TRBV15 and TRBJ2-3): DAMVIQNPRYQVTQFGKPVTLSCSQTLNHNVMYWYQQKSSQAPKLLFHYYDKDFNNEADTPDNFQSRRPNTSFCFLDIRSPGLGDTAMYLCATSRSTTDHLGTDTQYFGPGTRLTVL.

The genes are TRBV27 and TRBJ1-2, with 7 bases that match TRBD1. CDR3 length equals 14 residues. V lost 8 bases and J lost 6; bases outside the gene matches: 12. Germline-derived CDR1 and CDR2 are MNHEY and SMNVEV (reference sequence). The CDR3 loop reads CASSVLGQSNGYTF. In DNA form, the CDR3 reads TGTGCCAGCTCCGTTCTGGGACAGTCAAATGGCTACACCTTC.

The chain has TRBV28 and TRBJ2-7; D remains ambiguous. Germline loops: CDR1 MDHEN, CDR2 SYDVKM. Trimming stripped 2 bases from V and 2 bases from J, with 4 bases between. This CDR3 is built from 12 residues. Here the CDR3 reads CASSLEAYEQYF. DNA for the CDR3: TGTGCCAGCAGTTTAGAGGCCTACGAGCAGTACTTC.

This rearrangement joins TRBV5-4 to TRBJ1-2, with 7 bases aligning to TRBD1. CDR3 length: 14 residues. From germline, CDR1 is SGHNT and CDR2 YYREEE (reference sequence). V gave up 0 bases and J gave up 4 bases; unmatched junction bases: 3. In DNA, the CDR3 is TGTGCCAGCAGCTTGGTGGGACAGTTCTATGGCTACACCTTC. Residues: CASSLVGQFYGYTF.

This clone is a singleton in its sample. J is TRBJ2-2 and V is TRBV9, with 10 positions matching TRBD1. The CDR3 loop spans 17 amino acids. V shed 4 bases and J 3 bases; nucleotides not matched to a gene: 9. Germline CDR1 SGDLS, CDR2 YYNGEE. The CDR3 nucleotides are TGTGCCAGCAGCCCAACCGTGGGGACAGGGGACACCGGGGAGCTGTTTTTT. It specifies CASSPTVGTGDTGELFF.

The chain recombines TRBV6-2 or TRBV6-3 with TRBJ2-3; the D gene is possibly TRBD2 (5 bases). V dropped 0 bases and J dropped 2 bases, with 15 bases sitting between them. This CDR3 spans 17 amino acids. CDR1 MNHEY and CDR2 SVGEGT come from the germline V gene. The DNA of the CDR3 is TGTGCCAGCAGTTACTCGAGGAGGACCTCTGACACAGATACGCAGTATTTT. It yields the protein CASSYSRRTSDTDTQYF.

The chain is built from TRBV27 and TRBJ1-1; tentatively, D is TRBD1 (5 bases). CDR3 length equals 18 residues. Germline CDR1 is MNHEY and CDR2 is SMNVEV (reference sequence). The ends were cut back, 5 bases at V and 4 bases at J, with 26 bases in the middle. In DNA, the CDR3 is TGTGCCAGCAGTCCGTATCCCCCCCAGGGCTATGTAACCACTGAAGCTTTCTTT. Translated, it gives CASSPYPPQGYVTTEAFF.

Here the CDR3 reads CAISELQTNPMGYTF. Here the CDR3 DNA reads TGTGCCATCAGTGAGTTGCAGACTAATCCTATGGGCTACACCTTC. The V gene is TRBV10-3, the J gene TRBJ1-2; D is unresolved. V lost 1 base to trimming and J lost 8 bases, with 17 bases between them. Germline CDR1 and CDR2: ENHRY and SYGVKD. CDR3 length: 15 residues.

The chain employs TRBV4-1 and TRBJ2-5; 8 bases match TRBD1. The CDR3 has 18 residues. The V and J ends lost 0 bases and 1 base, in that order; junction bases with no gene match: 10. CDR1 MGHRA and CDR2 YSYEKL come from the germline V gene. The DNA of the CDR3 is TGCGCCAGCAGCCAAGATCGTAGGCAGGGGGCAGTCCAAGAGACCCAGTACTTC. Residues: CASSQDRRQGAVQETQYF.

The J gene is TRBJ1-1, the V gene TRBV29-1, with D tentatively TRBD1 (5 bases). Deletions cut 3 bases from V and 10 bases from J, with 18 bases between. CDR1 SQVTM and CDR2 ANQGSEA come from the germline V gene. The CDR3 spans 13 residues. This CDR3 is CSVDIGRVSGAFF. The DNA for the CDR3 is TGCAGCGTTGATATAGGCAGGGTGAGTGGAGCTTTCTTT.

This chain uses TRBV4-2 with TRBJ2-4; 7 bases match TRBD1. The CDR3 contains 16 residues. The ends lost 1 base at V and 5 bases at J; junction bases unmatched: 8. CDR1 LGHNA and CDR2 YNFKEQ come from the germline V gene. The CDR3 protein is CASSQVLGTAENIQYF. The CDR3 DNA reads as TGTGCCAGCAGCCAAGTACTAGGGACAGCGGAAAACATTCAGTACTTC.

Here the CDR3 DNA reads TGTGCCAGCAGTTTCGGACTAGCGGGGACTTTCCCTACCTACGAGCAGTACTTC. Translated: CASSFGLAGTFPTYEQYF. This chain uses TRBV6-2 or TRBV6-3 with TRBJ2-7; 12 bases line up with TRBD2. The CDR3 is 18 residues long. Germline V gene data show CDR1 as MNHEY and CDR2 as SVGEGT. The V gene end was trimmed by 4 bases and the J gene end by 2 bases; junction bases not matched to a gene: 12.

A single count supports this clone. This chain joins TRBV30 and TRBJ2-1; D might be TRBD2 (6 bases). Germline lookup yields CDR1 GTSNPN and CDR2 SVGIG (reference sequence). The V gene lost 1 base and the J gene lost 6 bases, with 16 bases spanning the gap. The CDR3 has 15 residues. The CDR3 nucleotides are TGTGCCTGGAGTGCGGGGGAGAGTTTGGGCAATGAGCAGTTCTTC. As protein: CAWSAGESLGNEQFF.